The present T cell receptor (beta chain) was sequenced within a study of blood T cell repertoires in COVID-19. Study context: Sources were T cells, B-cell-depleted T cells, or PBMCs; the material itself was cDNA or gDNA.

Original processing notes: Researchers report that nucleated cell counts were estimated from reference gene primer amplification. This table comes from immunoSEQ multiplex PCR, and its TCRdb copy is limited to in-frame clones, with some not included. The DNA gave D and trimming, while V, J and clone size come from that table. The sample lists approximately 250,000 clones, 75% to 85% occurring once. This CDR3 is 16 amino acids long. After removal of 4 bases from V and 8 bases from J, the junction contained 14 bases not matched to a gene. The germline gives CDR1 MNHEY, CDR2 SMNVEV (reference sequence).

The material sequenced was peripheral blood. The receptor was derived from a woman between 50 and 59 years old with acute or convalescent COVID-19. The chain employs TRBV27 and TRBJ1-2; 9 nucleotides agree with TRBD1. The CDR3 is CASSYRPGTGSEGYTF. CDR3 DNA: TGTGCCAGCAGTTATAGGCCCGGGACAGGGAGCGAGGGCTACACCTTC.